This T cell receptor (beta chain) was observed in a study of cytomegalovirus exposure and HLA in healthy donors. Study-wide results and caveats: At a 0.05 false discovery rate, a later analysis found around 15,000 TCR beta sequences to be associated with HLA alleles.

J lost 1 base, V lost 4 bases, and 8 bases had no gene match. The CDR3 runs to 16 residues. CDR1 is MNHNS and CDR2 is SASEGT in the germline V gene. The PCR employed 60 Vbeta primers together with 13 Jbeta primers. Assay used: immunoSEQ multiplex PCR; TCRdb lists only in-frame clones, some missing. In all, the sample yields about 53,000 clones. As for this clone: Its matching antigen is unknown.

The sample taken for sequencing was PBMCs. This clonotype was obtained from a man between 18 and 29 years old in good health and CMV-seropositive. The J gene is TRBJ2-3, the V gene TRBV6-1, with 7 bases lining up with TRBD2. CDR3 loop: CASSGNLAAGTDTQYF. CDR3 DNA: TGTGCCAGCAGTGGGAATCTAGCGGCTGGCACAGATACGCAGTATTTT.